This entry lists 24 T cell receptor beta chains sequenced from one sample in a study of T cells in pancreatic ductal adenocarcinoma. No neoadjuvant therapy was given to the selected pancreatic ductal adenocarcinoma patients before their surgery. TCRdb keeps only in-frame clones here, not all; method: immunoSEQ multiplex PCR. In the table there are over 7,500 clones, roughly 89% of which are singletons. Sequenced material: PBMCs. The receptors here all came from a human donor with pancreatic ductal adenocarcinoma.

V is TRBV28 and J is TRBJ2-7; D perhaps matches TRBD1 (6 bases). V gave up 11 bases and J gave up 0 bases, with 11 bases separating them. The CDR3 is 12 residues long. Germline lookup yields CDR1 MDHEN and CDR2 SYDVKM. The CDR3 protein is CACTGSSYEQYF. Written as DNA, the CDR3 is TGTGCCTGTACAGGGAGCTCCTACGAGCAGTACTTC.

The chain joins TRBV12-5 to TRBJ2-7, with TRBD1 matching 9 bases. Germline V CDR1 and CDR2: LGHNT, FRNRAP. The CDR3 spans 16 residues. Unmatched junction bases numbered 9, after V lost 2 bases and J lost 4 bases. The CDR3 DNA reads TGTGCTAGTGGTTTGAAACCGGGACAGGGCATTTACGAGCAGTACTTC. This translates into CASGLKPGQGIYEQYF.

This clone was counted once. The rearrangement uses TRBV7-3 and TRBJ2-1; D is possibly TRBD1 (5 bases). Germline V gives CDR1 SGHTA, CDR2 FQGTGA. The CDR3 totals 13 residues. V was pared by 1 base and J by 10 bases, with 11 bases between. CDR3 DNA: TGTGCCAGCAGCTTAAAGGCAGGGTGGGAGCAGTTCTTC. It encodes CASSLKAGWEQFF.

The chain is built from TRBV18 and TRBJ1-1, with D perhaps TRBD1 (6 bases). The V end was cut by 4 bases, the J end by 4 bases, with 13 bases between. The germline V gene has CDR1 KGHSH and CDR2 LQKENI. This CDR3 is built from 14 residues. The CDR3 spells CASSQTPGVTEAFF. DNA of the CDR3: TGTGCCAGCTCACAAACACCAGGGGTCACTGAAGCTTTCTTT.

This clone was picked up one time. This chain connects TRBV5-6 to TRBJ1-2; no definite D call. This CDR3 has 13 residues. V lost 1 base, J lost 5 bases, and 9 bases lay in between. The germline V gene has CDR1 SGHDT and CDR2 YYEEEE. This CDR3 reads CASSLSPSYGYTF. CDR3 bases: TGTGCCAGCAGCTTGAGCCCTTCTTATGGCTACACCTTC. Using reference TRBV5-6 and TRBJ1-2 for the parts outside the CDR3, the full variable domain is DAGVTQSPTHLIKTRGQQVTLRCSPKSGHDTVSWYQQALGQGPQFIFQYYEEEERQRGNFPDRFSGHQFPNYSSELNVNALLLGDSALYLCASSLSPSYGYTFGSGTRLTVV.

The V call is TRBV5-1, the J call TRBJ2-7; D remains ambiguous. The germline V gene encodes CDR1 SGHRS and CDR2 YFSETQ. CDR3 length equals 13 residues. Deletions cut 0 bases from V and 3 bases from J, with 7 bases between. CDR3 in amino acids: CASSLDTLYEQYF. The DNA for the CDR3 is TGCGCCAGCAGCTTGGACACCCTCTACGAGCAGTACTTC.

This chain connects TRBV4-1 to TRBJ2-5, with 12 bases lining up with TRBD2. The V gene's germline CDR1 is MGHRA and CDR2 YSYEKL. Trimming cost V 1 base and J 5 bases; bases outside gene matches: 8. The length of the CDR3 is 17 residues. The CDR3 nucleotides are TGCGCCAGCAGCCAAGGAAGACTAGCGGGAGACGGGGAGACCCAGTACTTC. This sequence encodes CASSQGRLAGDGETQYF.

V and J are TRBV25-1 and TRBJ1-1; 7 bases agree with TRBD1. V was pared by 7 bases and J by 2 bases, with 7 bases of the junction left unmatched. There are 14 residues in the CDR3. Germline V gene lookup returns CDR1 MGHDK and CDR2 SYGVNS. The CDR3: CASTEGGRNTEAFF. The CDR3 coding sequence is TGTGCCAGCACCGAAGGGGGCAGAAACACTGAAGCTTTCTTT.

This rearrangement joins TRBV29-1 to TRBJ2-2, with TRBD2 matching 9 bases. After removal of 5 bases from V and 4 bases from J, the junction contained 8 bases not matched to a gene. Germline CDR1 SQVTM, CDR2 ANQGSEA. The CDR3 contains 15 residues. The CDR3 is CSVLRAGGSTGELFF. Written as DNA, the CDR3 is TGCAGCGTTCTCAGAGCGGGAGGCAGCACCGGGGAGCTGTTTTTT.

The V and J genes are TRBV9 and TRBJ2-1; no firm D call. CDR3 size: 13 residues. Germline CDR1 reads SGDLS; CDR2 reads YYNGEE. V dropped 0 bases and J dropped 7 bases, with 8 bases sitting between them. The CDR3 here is CASSVARANEQFF. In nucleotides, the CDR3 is TGTGCCAGCAGCGTAGCGAGAGCGAATGAGCAGTTCTTC. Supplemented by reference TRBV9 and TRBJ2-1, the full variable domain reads DSGVTQTPKHLITATGQRVTLRCSPRSGDLSVYWYQQSLDQGLQFLIQYYNGEERAKGNILERFSAQQFPDLHSELNLSSLELGDSALYFCASSVARANEQFFGPGTRLTVL.

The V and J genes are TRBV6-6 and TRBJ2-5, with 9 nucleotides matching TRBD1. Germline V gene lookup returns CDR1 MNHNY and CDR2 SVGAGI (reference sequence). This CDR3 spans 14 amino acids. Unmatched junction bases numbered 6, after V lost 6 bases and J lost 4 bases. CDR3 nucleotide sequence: TGTGCCAGCAGCCTAGACAGGGGGGGAGAGACCCAGTACTTC. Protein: CASSLDRGGETQYF.

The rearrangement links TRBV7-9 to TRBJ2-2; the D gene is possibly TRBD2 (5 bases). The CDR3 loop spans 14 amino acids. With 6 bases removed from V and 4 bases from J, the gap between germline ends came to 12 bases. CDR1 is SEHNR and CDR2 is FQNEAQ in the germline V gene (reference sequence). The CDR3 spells CASSSVRGTGELFF. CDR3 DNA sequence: TGTGCCAGCAGTTCCGTCCGGGGCACCGGGGAGCTGTTTTTT.

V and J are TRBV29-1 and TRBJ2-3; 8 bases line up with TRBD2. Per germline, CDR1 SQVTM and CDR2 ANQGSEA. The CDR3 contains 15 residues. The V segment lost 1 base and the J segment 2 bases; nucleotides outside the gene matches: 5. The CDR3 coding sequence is TGCAGCGTTGAAGGGGCGGGAGGTGACACAGATACGCAGTATTTT. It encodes CSVEGAGGDTDTQYF.

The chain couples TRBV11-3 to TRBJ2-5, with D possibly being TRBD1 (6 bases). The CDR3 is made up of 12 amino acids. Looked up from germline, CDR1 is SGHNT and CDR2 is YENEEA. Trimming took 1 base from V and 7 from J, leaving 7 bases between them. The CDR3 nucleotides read TGTGCCAGCAGCTTAGCCAGGGGGACCCAGTACTTC. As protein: CASSLARGTQYF.

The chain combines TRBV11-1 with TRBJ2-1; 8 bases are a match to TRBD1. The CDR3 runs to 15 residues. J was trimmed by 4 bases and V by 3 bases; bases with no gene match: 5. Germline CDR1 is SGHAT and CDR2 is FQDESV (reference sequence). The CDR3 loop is CASSFRDRWYNEQFF. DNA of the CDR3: TGTGCCAGCAGCTTTAGGGACAGGTGGTACAATGAGCAGTTCTTC.

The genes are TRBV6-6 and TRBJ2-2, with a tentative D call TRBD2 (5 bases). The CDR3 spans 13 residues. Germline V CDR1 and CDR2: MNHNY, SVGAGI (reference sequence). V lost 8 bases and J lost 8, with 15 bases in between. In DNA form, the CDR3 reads TGTGCCAGCGGCGTTATATGGACTGGGGAGCTGTTTTTT. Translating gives CASGVIWTGELFF.

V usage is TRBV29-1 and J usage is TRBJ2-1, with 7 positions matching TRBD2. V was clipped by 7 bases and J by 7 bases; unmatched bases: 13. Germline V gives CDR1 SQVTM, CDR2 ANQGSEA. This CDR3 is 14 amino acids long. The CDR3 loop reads CSATYGGSQNEQFF. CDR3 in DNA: TGCAGCGCGACGTATGGCGGGAGTCAAAATGAGCAGTTCTTC.

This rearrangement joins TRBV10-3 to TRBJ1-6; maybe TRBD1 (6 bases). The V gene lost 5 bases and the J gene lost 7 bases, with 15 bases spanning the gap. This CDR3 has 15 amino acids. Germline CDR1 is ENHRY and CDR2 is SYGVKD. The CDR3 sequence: CAISTSDRSNSPLHF. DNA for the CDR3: TGTGCCATCAGTACATCGGACAGATCAAATTCACCCCTCCACTTT.

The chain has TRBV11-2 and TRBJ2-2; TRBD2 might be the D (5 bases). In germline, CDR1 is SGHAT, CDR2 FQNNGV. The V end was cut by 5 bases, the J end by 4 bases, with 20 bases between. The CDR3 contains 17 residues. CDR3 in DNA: TGTGCCAGCAGCCCGAGGGTCACCTTATACGGCACCGGGGAGCTGTTTTTT. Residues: CASSPRVTLYGTGELFF.

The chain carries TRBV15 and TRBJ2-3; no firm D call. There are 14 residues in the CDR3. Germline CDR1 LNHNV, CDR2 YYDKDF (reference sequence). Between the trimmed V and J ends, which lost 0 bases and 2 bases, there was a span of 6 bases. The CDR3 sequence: CATSREGATDTQYF. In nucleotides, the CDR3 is TGTGCCACCAGCAGAGAGGGCGCCACAGATACGCAGTATTTT.

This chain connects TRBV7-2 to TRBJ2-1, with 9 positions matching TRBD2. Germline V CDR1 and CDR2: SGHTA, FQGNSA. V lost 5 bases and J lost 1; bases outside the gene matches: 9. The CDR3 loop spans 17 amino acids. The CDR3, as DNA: TGTGCCAGCAGCAGTGCGGGGGGGCCAGGTTCCTACAATGAGCAGTTCTTC. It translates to CASSSAGGPGSYNEQFF.

This CDR3 reads CASSIPGQHYEQYF. In nucleotides, the CDR3 is TGTGCCAGCAGTATTCCGGGACAGCACTACGAGCAGTACTTC. The chain recombines TRBV28 with TRBJ2-7; 7 bases map to TRBD1. CDR3 length equals 14 residues. V trimming: 5 bases; J trimming: 3 bases; junction bases outside the gene matches: 7. The germline V gene has CDR1 MDHEN and CDR2 SYDVKM. Looking up the rest from reference TRBV28 and TRBJ2-7 gives the full variable domain: DVKVTQSSRYLVKRTGEKVFLECVQDMDHENMFWYRQDPGLGLRLIYFSYDVKMKEKGDIPEGYSVSREKKERFSLILESASTNQTSMYLCASSIPGQHYEQYFGPGTRLTVT.

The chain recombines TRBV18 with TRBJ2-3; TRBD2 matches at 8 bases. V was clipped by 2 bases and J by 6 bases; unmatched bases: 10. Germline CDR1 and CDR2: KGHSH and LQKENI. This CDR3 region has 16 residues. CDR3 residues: CASSPLLAGGRDTQYF. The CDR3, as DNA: TGTGCCAGCTCACCATTGCTAGCGGGTGGCAGGGATACGCAGTATTTT. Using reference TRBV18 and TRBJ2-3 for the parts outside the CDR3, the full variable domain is NAGVMQNPRHLVRRRGQEARLRCSPMKGHSHVYWYRQLPEEGLKFMVYLQKENIIDESGMPKERFSAEFPKEGPSILRIQQVVRGDSAAYFCASSPLLAGGRDTQYFGPGTRLTVL.

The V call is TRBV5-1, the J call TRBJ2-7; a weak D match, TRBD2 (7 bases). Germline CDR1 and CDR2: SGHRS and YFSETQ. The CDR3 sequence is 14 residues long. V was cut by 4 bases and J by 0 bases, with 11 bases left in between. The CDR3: CASSRGGDSYEQYF. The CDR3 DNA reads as TGCGCCAGCAGCCGAGGGGGGGACTCCTACGAGCAGTACTTC.